This T cell receptor (beta chain) was found in a study of T cell repertoires in cytomegalovirus infection. Across the study: CMV epitopes that were recently identified and HLA-C-restricted were used alongside well-studied HLA-B-restricted ones. Public TCR beta signatures were indicative of both CMV infection and a matching HLA type. Study-level points and caveats: Summed frequency of shared TCR beta families picked out CMV carriers who also had the relevant HLA.

TCRdb called the reads again in MiXCR, with one record for every CDR3 protein. The table lists tens of thousands of distinct CDR3 sequences, roughly 20% of them singletons, with roughly two thirds in the top ten. To note about this clonotype: What it binds is not known.

The CDR3 contains 15 residues. The germline gives CDR1 SGHTA, CDR2 FQGNSA. V dropped 1 base and J dropped 3 bases, with 9 bases sitting between them. Sample: CD8+ T cells from cultured PBMCs, taken from culture after CMV antigen stimulation. This chain joins TRBV7-2 and TRBJ2-2; unclear D gene. The TCR comes from a human donor in good health (CMV status not recorded). Some clones in this sample may be carry-over from other donors' samples. The CDR3 sequence: CASSLGGRYTGELFF. The CDR3 bases are TGTGCCAGCAGCTTAGGGGGTCGGTACACCGGGGAGCTGTTTTTT. Combining the CDR3 with reference TRBV7-2 and TRBJ2-2 gives the whole variable domain GAGVSQSPSNKVTEKGKDVELRCDPISGHTALYWYRQSLGQGLEFLIYFQGNSAPDKSGLPSDRFSAERTGGSVSTLTIQRTQQEDSAVYLCASSLGGRYTGELFFGEGSRLTVL.